This passage covers 32 T cell receptor beta chains from one sample sequenced in a study of T cell repertoires in cytomegalovirus infection. TCRdb fed the reads into MiXCR, producing one record per CDR3 protein. The table records approximately 550,000 distinct CDR3 sequences, more than 15% of them present only once. The specimen sequenced was CD8+ T cells from PBMCs. The receptor source for this set is a human donor in good health (CMV status not recorded). Some clones in this sample may be carry-over from other donors' samples.

To note about this clonotype: A junction boundary mismatches the germline segment, possibly from a read error. The chain employs TRBV7-6 and TRBJ2-1, with 10 nucleotides matching TRBD2. The CDR3 sequence is 16 residues long. The germline V gene encodes CDR1 SGHVS and CDR2 FNYEAQ. The CDR3 region is CASRRRAGGPNNEQFF. The CDR3 coding sequence is TGTGCAAGCAGACGACGAGCGGGAGGGCCCAACAATGAGCAGTTCTTC. The whole variable domain, remainder taken from reference TRBV7-6 and TRBJ2-1, is GAGVSQSPRYKVTKRGQDVALRCDPISGHVSLYWYRQALGQGPEFLTYFNYEAQQDKSGLPNDRFSAERPEGSISTLTIQRTEQRDSAMYRCASRRRAGGPNNEQFFGPGTRLTVL.

The rearrangement links TRBV9 to TRBJ1-2, with 9 bases identical to TRBD1. The CDR3 extends over 17 amino acids. Germline values: CDR1 SGDLS, CDR2 YYNGEE. Losses at the gene ends were 3 bases for V and 1 base for J; bases not matched to a gene: 10. CDR3 sequence (DNA): TGTGCCAGCAGCGACAGGGGGCCCAACCCTTTTAACTATGGCTACACCTTC. This encodes CASSDRGPNPFNYGYTF.

The chain links TRBV30 to TRBJ1-1; no firm D call. CDR3 length: 13 amino acids. Germline V gives CDR1 GTSNPN, CDR2 SVGIG (reference sequence). Trimming left V 3 bases short and J 1 base short, with 9 bases between. The CDR3 nucleotides are TGTGCCTGGAGAGGACTGGGGAACACTGAAGCTTTCTTT. As protein: CAWRGLGNTEAFF.

This clonotype was counted only a few times. The rearrangement links TRBV6-5 to TRBJ1-2; 9 bases align to TRBD1. V dropped 6 bases and J dropped 2; count of bases not matched to a gene: 7. The length of the CDR3 is 15 residues. The germline gives CDR1 MNHEY, CDR2 SVGAGI. CDR3 coding DNA: TGTGCCAGCAGACCACGGGACAGGGTGAACTATGGCTACACCTTC. Translating it yields CASRPRDRVNYGYTF.

This clonotype was recorded many times. The chain carries TRBV12-3 or TRBV12-4 and TRBJ2-1; D is undetermined. V dropped 3 bases and J dropped 7 bases, with 13 bases sitting between them. This CDR3 spans 14 amino acids. DNA for the CDR3: TGTGCCAGCAGTTTGGCTGGGCTGACTAATGAGCAGTTCTTC. This codes for CASSLAGLTNEQFF.

This clonotype showed up just once. This could be a read error, since a much larger clone is one nucleotide away. V gene TRBV6-6 combines with J gene TRBJ2-7, with D tentatively TRBD2 (5 bases). Trimming took off 1 base at V and 0 bases at J, with 13 bases between the two ends. The CDR3 consists of 16 residues. CDR1 is MNHNY and CDR2 is SVGAGI in the germline V gene (reference sequence). This CDR3 is CASSYLPEETSYEQYF. The CDR3 DNA reads TGTGCCAGCAGTTACTTACCGGAGGAGACCTCCTACGAGCAGTACTTC.

In this sample, this clonotype turned up many times. The chain links TRBV10-3 to TRBJ1-1, with D unresolved. The CDR3 totals 13 residues. V was cut by 4 bases and J by 1 base, with 7 bases left in between. Per the germline V gene, CDR1 is ENHRY and CDR2 is SYGVKD. CDR3 DNA: TGTGCCATCAGTGGGACGGGGAACACTGAAGCTTTCTTT. Translating it yields CAISGTGNTEAFF.

The sample holds a few counts of this clonotype. The genes are TRBV19 and TRBJ2-7, with 7 bases lining up with TRBD2. After removal of 0 bases from V and 0 bases from J, the junction contained 5 bases not matched to a gene. Per the germline V gene, CDR1 is LNHDA and CDR2 is SQIVND (reference sequence). This CDR3 region has 16 residues. The CDR3 is CASSIELARSSYEQYF. The CDR3 region has the DNA TGTGCCAGTAGTATAGAACTAGCGAGGAGCTCCTACGAGCAGTACTTC.

This clonotype showed up just a few times. The chain recombines TRBV4-2 with TRBJ2-7; D possibly corresponds to TRBD2 (6 bases). This CDR3 has 14 residues. Germline values: CDR1 LGHNA, CDR2 YNFKEQ. Deletions cut 3 bases from V and 3 bases from J, with 12 bases between. CDR3: CASSQGGVIYEQYF. CDR3 bases: TGTGCCAGCAGCCAGGGGGGAGTCATCTACGAGCAGTACTTC.

Only a few counts were recorded for this clonotype. This sequence joins TRBV12-3 or TRBV12-4 and TRBJ2-3; 13 nucleotides match TRBD2. J gave up 1 base and V 5 bases, and 12 bases lay outside the gene matches. The CDR3 totals 19 residues. The CDR3 here is CASSTGTSGTSWGTDTQYF. The CDR3 nucleotides are TGTGCCAGCAGTACAGGGACTAGCGGGACCTCCTGGGGCACAGATACGCAGTATTTT.

The chain links TRBV27 to TRBJ2-7; TRBD2 matches at 8 bases. This CDR3 is 15 amino acids long. Per germline, CDR1 MNHEY and CDR2 SMNVEV (reference sequence). Trimming cost V 1 base and J 6 bases; bases outside gene matches: 8. CDR3 amino acids: CASSLFAAGVSEQYF. CDR3 coding DNA: TGTGCCAGCAGTTTATTTGCAGCGGGAGTATCCGAGCAGTACTTC.

This clonotype came up a few times. The chain uses TRBV27 and TRBJ1-1, with 9 bases matching TRBD1. Germline V CDR1 and CDR2: MNHEY, SMNVEV (reference sequence). The CDR3 is 13 amino acids. After removal of 6 bases from V and 8 bases from J, the junction contained 7 bases not matched to a gene. The CDR3 DNA reads as TGTGCCAGCAGCCGGGGACAGGGAGGCGAAGCTTTCTTT. It translates to CASSRGQGGEAFF.

V is TRBV5-4 and J is TRBJ1-5; D gene ambiguous. The CDR3 runs 13 residues. Looked up from germline, CDR1 is SGHNT and CDR2 is YYREEE (reference sequence). V was clipped by 6 bases and J by 0 bases, with 7 bases between them. CDR3 protein: CASTVHSNQPQHF. The DNA for the CDR3 is TGTGCCAGCACCGTCCATAGCAATCAGCCCCAGCATTTT.

Many counts were recorded for this clonotype. V usage is TRBV10-3 and J usage is TRBJ2-5; 8 bases align to TRBD2. This CDR3 contains 17 residues. Per germline, CDR1 ENHRY and CDR2 SYGVKD. After removal of 6 bases from V and 2 bases from J, the junction contained 14 bases not matched to a gene. CDR3 nucleotide sequence: TGTGCCATCAGCCCGGGATCGGGGCGGGAGGAACAAGAGACCCAGTACTTC. Protein sequence: CAISPGSGREEQETQYF.

This clonotype was counted many times. V is TRBV29-1 and J is TRBJ2-1; 15 bases match TRBD2. Germline CDR1 SQVTM, CDR2 ANQGSEA. V trimming: 1 base; J trimming: 10 bases; junction bases outside the gene matches: 11. The CDR3 covers 17 residues. This CDR3 reads CSVEGPPGTSGGQEQFF. The CDR3 nucleotides are TGCAGCGTTGAAGGCCCTCCCGGGACTAGCGGGGGGCAAGAGCAGTTCTTC.

This clonotype was recorded at least ten times. The J gene is TRBJ2-3, the V gene TRBV6-4; TRBD2 aligns across 12 bases. Germline-derived CDR1 and CDR2 are MRHNA and SNTAGT. This CDR3 has 15 residues. The J segment lost 1 base and the V segment lost 4 bases, leaving 0 bases of the junction unmatched. DNA for the CDR3: TGTGCCAGCAGTGGGACTAGCGGGGGCACAGATACGCAGTATTTT. Protein product: CASSGTSGGTDTQYF.

On this clonotype: This may stem from a read error, because a much larger clone lies one nucleotide away. The chain uses TRBV10-3 and TRBJ2-1; no clear D. V was clipped by 2 bases and J by 5 bases, with 1 base between them. CDR3 length equals 11 residues. CDR1 and CDR2 from the germline V gene are ENHRY and SYGVKD. The DNA of the CDR3 is TGTGCCATCAGTGAGGACAATGAGCAGTTCTTC. Its translation is CAISEDNEQFF.

With respect to this clonotype: Because it lacks the conserved phenylalanine or tryptophan at the end, this CDR3 is likely a read error. CDR3 amino acids: CAIPGQWDRDGYTL. In nucleotides, the CDR3 is TGTGCCATCCCGGGGCAGTGGGATCGGGATGGCTACACCTTA. V is TRBV10-3 and J is TRBJ1-2; a weak D match, TRBD1 (5 bases). The V gene lost 8 bases and the J gene lost 6 bases, with 19 bases spanning the gap. This CDR3 has 14 amino acids. Per the germline V gene, CDR1 is ENHRY and CDR2 is SYGVKD.

This clonotype was found many times. CDR3 DNA sequence: TGCGCCAGCAGCCATGAGACAGGGCTTAATTCACCCCTCCACTTT. It codes for CASSHETGLNSPLHF. The rearrangement links TRBV4-1 to TRBJ1-6, with TRBD1 identical over 7 bases. The CDR3 runs to 15 residues. Losses at the gene ends were 3 bases for V and 6 bases for J; bases not matched to a gene: 5. Germline V lookup: CDR1 MGHRA, CDR2 YSYEKL.

The CDR3 DNA reads TGTGCCAGCAGTTTCCCACCGAAAGGGACTAGCGGTCGCGGGGAGCTGTTTTTT. Amino acid sequence: CASSFPPKGTSGRGELFF. The V and J genes are TRBV28 and TRBJ2-2, with 11 nucleotides matching TRBD2. Germline V lookup: CDR1 MDHEN, CDR2 SYDVKM. Losses at the gene ends were 3 bases for V and 7 bases for J; bases not matched to a gene: 13. The CDR3 is 18 residues long.

This chain joins TRBV27 and TRBJ1-1; D not resolved. CDR1 is MNHEY, CDR2 SMNVEV, per germline (reference sequence). The V end was cut by 7 bases, the J end by 3 bases, with 18 bases between. This CDR3 spans 15 amino acids. CDR3 loop: CASIPPPGSHTEAFF. CDR3 sequence (DNA): TGTGCCAGCATCCCACCCCCCGGGTCACACACTGAAGCTTTCTTT.

Worth noting for this clonotype: A clone one base away is much larger, so this may be a read error. This rearrangement joins TRBV14 to TRBJ2-2; TRBD1 matches at 9 bases. The CDR3 totals 18 residues. V gave up 3 bases and J gave up 6 bases; unmatched junction bases: 14. Germline V gene data show CDR1 as SGHDN and CDR2 as FVKESK. The CDR3 region has the DNA TGTGCCAGCAGCCACGATCCCACAGGGGGCATAAGGTCCGGGGAGCTGTTTTTT. It is translated as CASSHDPTGGIRSGELFF.

This clonotype was counted at least ten times. The J gene is TRBJ2-7, the V gene TRBV7-8, with D unresolved. Germline V gives CDR1 SGHVS, CDR2 FQNEAQ. V was pared by 2 bases and J by 6 bases, with 5 bases between. The CDR3 is made up of 11 amino acids. Here the CDR3 DNA reads TGTGCCAGCAGCTTATCGGCCGAGCAGTACTTC. This translates into CASSLSAEQYF. Using reference TRBV7-8 and TRBJ2-7 for the parts outside the CDR3, the full variable domain is GAGVSQSPRYKVAKRGQDVALRCDPISGHVSLFWYQQALGQGPEFLTYFQNEAQLDKSGLPSDRFFAERPEGSVSTLKIQRTQQEDSAVYLCASSLSAEQYFGPGTRLTVT.

Only a few counts were recorded for this clonotype. CDR3: CASSTGGGHYNEQFF. The CDR3 nucleotides are TGTGCCAGCAGCACGGGAGGAGGGCATTACAATGAGCAGTTCTTC. The chain has TRBV5-6 and TRBJ2-1, with 7 bases fitting TRBD2. The germline V gene has CDR1 SGHDT and CDR2 YYEEEE. V trimming: 4 bases; J trimming: 4 bases; junction bases outside the gene matches: 8. The CDR3 is 15 amino acids.

This chain uses TRBV12-3 or TRBV12-4 with TRBJ2-7; D is unresolved. This CDR3 has 16 residues. With 3 bases removed from V and 8 bases from J, the gap between germline ends came to 23 bases. CDR3 loop: CASSFRFAQTAKQQYF. In DNA form, the CDR3 reads TGTGCCAGCAGTTTTAGGTTTGCCCAGACCGCGAAGCAGCAGTACTTC.

About this clonotype: A single base separates this from a much larger clone, so it may be a read error. This CDR3 fails to terminate in the conserved phenylalanine or tryptophan, so it likely reflects a read error. The V call is TRBV4-1, the J call TRBJ2-1; D remains ambiguous. This CDR3 has 12 amino acids. CDR1 and CDR2 from the germline V gene are MGHRA and YSYEKL. V lost 6 bases and J lost 8, with 11 bases in between. The CDR3 protein is CASSLFLDEQFL. CDR3 sequence (DNA): TGCGCCAGCAGTCTTTTTTTGGATGAGCAGTTCTTA.

This clonotype was observed many times. The V gene is TRBV5-4, the J gene TRBJ2-3, with no clear D. The germline gives CDR1 SGHNT, CDR2 YYREEE (reference sequence). The CDR3 has 16 residues. V gave up 2 bases and J gave up 4 bases, with 17 bases separating them. CDR3 sequence (DNA): TGTGCCAGCAGCTTCGGGCTTCCGTTGGCAGCAGATACGCAGTATTTT. It translates to CASSFGLPLAADTQYF.

As regards this clonotype: This may be a read error, as it is one base from a much larger clone. Since no conserved phenylalanine or tryptophan closes the CDR3, a read error is the likely cause. The rearrangement uses TRBV4-1 and TRBJ1-1; D gene uncertain. The CDR3 spans 15 residues. Per germline, CDR1 MGHRA and CDR2 YSYEKL. With 4 bases removed from V and 3 bases from J, the gap between germline ends came to 15 bases. DNA for the CDR3: TGCGCCAGCAGCCTTAGGACCCGTCTGGACACTGAAGCTTTCTCT. This translates into CASSLRTRLDTEAFS.

This clonotype was picked up many times. The chain employs TRBV12-3 or TRBV12-4 and TRBJ2-5; no clear D gene. V was pared by 2 bases and J by 3 bases, with 10 bases between. The CDR3 has 14 residues. As DNA, the CDR3 is TGTGCCAGCAGTTTACGGCAGAAAGAAGAGACCCAGTACTTC. Protein sequence: CASSLRQKEETQYF.

At least ten counts were recorded for this clonotype. The CDR3 bases are TGTGCCAGCAGCTTAAGACTTCCCTACGAGCAGTACTTC. This codes for CASSLRLPYEQYF. The chain links TRBV7-6 to TRBJ2-7; D remains unclear. The germline gives CDR1 SGHVS, CDR2 FNYEAQ. This CDR3 is 13 amino acids long. The V end lost 2 bases, the J end lost 2 bases, and 7 bases lay between the germline ends.

This clonotype was detected ten times or more. V is TRBV7-3 and J is TRBJ2-1; a possible D gene is TRBD1 (6 bases). CDR1 is SGHTA and CDR2 is FQGTGA in the germline V gene. V was pared by 5 bases and J by 0 bases, with 14 bases between. This CDR3 spans 16 amino acids. Written as DNA, the CDR3 is TGTGCCAGCAGCCCACCTTACAGGGACTCCTACAATGAGCAGTTCTTC. This encodes CASSPPYRDSYNEQFF. The full variable domain, in which reference TRBV7-3 and TRBJ2-1 provide the parts outside the CDR3, is GAGVSQTPSNKVTEKGKYVELRCDPISGHTALYWYRQSLGQGPEFLIYFQGTGAADDSGLPNDRFFAVRPEGSVSTLKIQRTERGDSAVYLCASSPPYRDSYNEQFFGPGTRLTVL.

This sequence joins TRBV19 and TRBJ1-3, with D hard to call. Per germline, CDR1 LNHDA and CDR2 SQIVND (reference sequence). This CDR3 comprises 14 residues. V lost 10 bases and J lost 0, with 13 bases in between. As DNA, the CDR3 is TGTGCCACCTTGGAGAGGAGCTCTGGAAACACCATATATTTT. This sequence encodes CATLERSSGNTIYF.